Listed below are T cell receptor beta chains from one sample, sequenced in a study of T cell responses to AZD1222 COVID-19 vaccine. Here immunoSEQ multiplex PCR was the method, and the copy in TCRdb shows in-frame clones only, minus some. Of approximately 150,000 clones in the sample, around 93% were seen once. This material consisted of peripheral blood, taken on day 0 of AZD1222 vaccination. The receptor source for this set is an adult in good health. Both conserved end residues are part of each CDR3. A D gene is named only where the DNA matches it firmly. Expanded clones are given a class, and other clones once, few, many or no size at all.

len	j_gene	d_gene	abundance	v_gene	CDR3aa	CDR3nt
16	TRBJ2-7	TRBD2	.	TRBV6-1	CASSAHGTSGSYEQYF	TGTGCCAGCAGTGCGCACGGGACTAGCGGATCCTACGAGCAGTACTTC
16	TRBJ1-4	TRBD1	.	TRBV19	CASSIIGAGTAQKLFF	TGTGCCAGTAGTATAATAGGGGCCGGGACAGCTCAAAAACTGTTTTTT
18	TRBJ2-7	.	.	TRBV6-2/TRBV6-3	CASSYSDSREVGAYEQYF	TGTGCCAGCAGTTACTCGGACAGCAGGGAGGTGGGGGCCTACGAGCAGTACTTC
15	TRBJ1-4	TRBD1	.	TRBV7-9	CASSLAQGAGEKLFF	TGTGCCAGCAGCTTAGCTCAGGGGGCTGGTGAAAAACTGTTTTTT
14	TRBJ2-2	.	.	TRBV19	CASIGFGYTGELFF	TGTGCCAGCATAGGGTTTGGGTACACCGGGGAGCTGTTTTTT
12	TRBJ1-2	TRBD1	.	TRBV18	CASSLRQGGTTF	TGTGCCAGCTCACTCCGACAGGGTGGGACCACCTTC
15	TRBJ1-5	.	few	TRBV9	CASSRLQGSNQPQHF	TGTGCCAGCAGCAGACTTCAGGGGAGCAATCAGCCCCAGCATTTT
10	TRBJ1-2	.	.	TRBV5-6	CASTDYGYTF	TGTGCCAGCACCGACTATGGCTACACCTTC
17	TRBJ1-4	.	once	TRBV5-5	CASSSTSGRRLGEKLFF	TGTGCCAGCAGCTCAACATCAGGGAGAAGGTTAGGTGAAAAACTGTTTTTT
12	TRBJ1-6	.	.	TRBV2	CASMVVNSPLHF	TGTGCCAGCATGGTCGTAAATTCACCCCTCCACTTT
15	TRBJ1-4	.	.	TRBV2	CASSGDSETNEKLFF	TGTGCCAGCAGTGGGGACTCAGAAACTAATGAAAAACTGTTTTTT
13	TRBJ1-2	.	.	TRBV5-1	CASSYSSSYGYTF	TGCGCCAGCAGCTACTCATCTAGCTATGGCTACACCTTC
13	TRBJ1-6	.	.	TRBV7-8	CASSLGANSPLHF	TGTGCCAGCAGCTTAGGGGCAAATTCACCCCTCCACTTT
15	TRBJ2-1	TRBD1	.	TRBV5-1	CASSRVTGVGNEQFF	TGCGCCAGCAGTCGGGTTACAGGGGTGGGTAATGAGCAGTTCTTC
16	TRBJ1-1	TRBD1	few	TRBV6-2/TRBV6-3	CASSYSGQLQNTEAFF	TGTGCCAGCAGTTACTCGGGACAGCTACAGAACACTGAAGCTTTCTTT
12	TRBJ2-1	.	.	TRBV7-3	CASSLNDGPKFF	TGTGCCAGCAGCTTAAACGATGGCCCAAAGTTCTTC
14	TRBJ1-5	TRBD1	.	TRBV28	CASSWGQGSQPQHF	TGTGCCAGCAGTTGGGGACAGGGAAGTCAGCCCCAGCATTTT
17	TRBJ1-6	.	.	TRBV18	CASSKGLLGAHNSPLHF	TGTGCCAGCTCAAAGGGACTTCTAGGAGCTCATAATTCACCCCTCCACTTT
15	TRBJ1-1	.	.	TRBV28	CASSLGGIGVTEAFF	TGTGCCAGCAGTTTGGGGGGGATAGGGGTCACTGAAGCTTTCTTT
12	TRBJ2-2	.	.	TRBV24-1	CATSGNTGELFF	TGTGCCACCAGTGGTAACACCGGGGAGCTGTTTTTT